This T cell receptor beta chain was sequenced for a study of cytomegalovirus exposure and HLA in healthy donors. Background on the study: A data release that came early held about 89 million unique TCRs from HLA-typed donors.

The PCR contained 60 Vbeta and 13 Jbeta primers. Libraries were prepared by immunoSEQ multiplex PCR; TCRdb keeps only in-frame clonotypes and omits some of them. In the table there are under 200,000 clones, about an eighth of which are singletons. Concerning this clone itself: Its target is unknown.

Germline CDR1 reads MDHEN; CDR2 reads SYDVKM. This CDR3 contains 17 residues. Between the trimmed V and J ends, which lost 4 bases and 7 bases, there was a span of 20 bases. Study results and limitations: Among TCR beta chains, those listed as cytomegalovirus-associated numbered around 180. One variant, a missense change in DCLRE1C, was linked in a later analysis to TCR beta V- and J-gene trimming.

The sample was PBMCs. The TCR originated in a man aged 50-59 years in good health and CMV-seropositive. The V call is TRBV28, the J call TRBJ2-6; D might be TRBD2 (6 bases). CDR3 bases: TGTGCCAGCAGTTCTCAAGTTTTGGGGGGAACCGCCAACGTCCTGACTTTC. It codes for CASSSQVLGGTANVLTF.